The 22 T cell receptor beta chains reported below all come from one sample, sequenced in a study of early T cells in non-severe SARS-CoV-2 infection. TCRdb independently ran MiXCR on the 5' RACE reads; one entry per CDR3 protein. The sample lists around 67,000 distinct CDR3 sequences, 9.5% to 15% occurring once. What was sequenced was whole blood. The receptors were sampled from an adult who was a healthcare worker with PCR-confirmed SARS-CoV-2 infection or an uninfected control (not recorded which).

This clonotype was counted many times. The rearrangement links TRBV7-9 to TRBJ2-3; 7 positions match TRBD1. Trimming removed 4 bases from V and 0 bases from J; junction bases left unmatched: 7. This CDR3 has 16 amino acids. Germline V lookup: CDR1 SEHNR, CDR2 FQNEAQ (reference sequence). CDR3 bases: TGTGCCAGCAGCTCCCAGGGGGTCTCTAGCACAGATACGCAGTATTTT. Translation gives CASSSQGVSSTDTQYF.

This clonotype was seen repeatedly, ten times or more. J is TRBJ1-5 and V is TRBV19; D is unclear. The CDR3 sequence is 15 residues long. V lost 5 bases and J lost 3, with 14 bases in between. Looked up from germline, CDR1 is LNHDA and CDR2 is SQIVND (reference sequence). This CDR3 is CASSLRRAPNQPQHF. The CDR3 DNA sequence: TGTGCCAGTAGTCTCCGTAGAGCACCCAATCAGCCCCAGCATTTT.

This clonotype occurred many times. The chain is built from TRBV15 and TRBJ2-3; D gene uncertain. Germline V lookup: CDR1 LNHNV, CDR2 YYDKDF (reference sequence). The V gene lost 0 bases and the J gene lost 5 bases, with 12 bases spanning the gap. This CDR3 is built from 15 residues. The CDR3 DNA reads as TGTGCCACCAGCAGAGAGTGGGCCCCCGGAGATACGCAGTATTTT. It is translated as CATSREWAPGDTQYF.

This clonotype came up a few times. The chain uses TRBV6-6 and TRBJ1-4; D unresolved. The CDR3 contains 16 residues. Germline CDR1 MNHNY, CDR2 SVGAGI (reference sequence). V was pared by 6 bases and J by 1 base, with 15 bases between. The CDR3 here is CASRFGRRETNEKLFF. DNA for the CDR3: TGTGCCAGCAGGTTTGGAAGGCGGGAAACTAATGAAAAACTGTTTTTT.

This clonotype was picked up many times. In DNA form, the CDR3 reads TGTGCCAGCAGTAGGGACACCTACAATGAGCAGTTCTTC. Protein sequence: CASSRDTYNEQFF. The chain recombines TRBV6-2 or TRBV6-3 with TRBJ2-1; D perhaps matches TRBD1 (6 bases). There are 13 residues in the CDR3. The germline gives CDR1 MNHEY, CDR2 SVGEGT. The V gene lost 5 bases and the J gene lost 2 bases, with 7 bases spanning the gap.

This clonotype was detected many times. The DNA of the CDR3 is TGTGCCAGCAAGTTCGGGGCCTTCAACACTGAAGCTTTCTTT. Amino acid sequence: CASKFGAFNTEAFF. This chain uses TRBV7-9 with TRBJ1-1; TRBD1 is a possible D gene (5 bases). Trimming removed 7 bases from V and 2 bases from J, with 14 bases in between. This CDR3 contains 14 residues. Germline values: CDR1 SEHNR, CDR2 FQNEAQ (reference sequence).

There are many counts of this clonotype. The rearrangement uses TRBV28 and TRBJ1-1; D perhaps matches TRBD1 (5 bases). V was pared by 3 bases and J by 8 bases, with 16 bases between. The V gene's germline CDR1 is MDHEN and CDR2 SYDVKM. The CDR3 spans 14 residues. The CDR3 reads CASSFEGLGSEAFF. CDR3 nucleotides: TGTGCCAGCAGTTTTGAGGGACTGGGGTCCGAAGCTTTCTTT.

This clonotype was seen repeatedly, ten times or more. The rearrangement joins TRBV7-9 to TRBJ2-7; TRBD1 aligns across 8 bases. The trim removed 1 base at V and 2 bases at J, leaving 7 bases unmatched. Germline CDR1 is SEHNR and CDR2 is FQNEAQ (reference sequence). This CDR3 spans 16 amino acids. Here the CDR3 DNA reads TGTGCCAGCAGCTTAGTTGACAGGGGTGGGCCCTACGAGCAGTACTTC. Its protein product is CASSLVDRGGPYEQYF.

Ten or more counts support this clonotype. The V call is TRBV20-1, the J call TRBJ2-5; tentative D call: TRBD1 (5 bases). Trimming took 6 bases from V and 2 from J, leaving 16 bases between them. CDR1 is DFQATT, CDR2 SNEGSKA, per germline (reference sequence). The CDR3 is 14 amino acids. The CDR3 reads CSARGGAVQETQYF. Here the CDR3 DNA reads TGCAGTGCAAGGGGCGGAGCCGTTCAAGAGACCCAGTACTTC.

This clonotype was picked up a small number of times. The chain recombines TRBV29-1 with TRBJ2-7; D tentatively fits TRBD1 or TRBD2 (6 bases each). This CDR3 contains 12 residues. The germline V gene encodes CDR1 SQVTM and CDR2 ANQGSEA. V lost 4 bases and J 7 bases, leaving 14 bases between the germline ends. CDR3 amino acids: CSVVRGAGEQYF. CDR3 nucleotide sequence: TGCAGCGTTGTCAGGGGCGCGGGAGAGCAGTACTTC.

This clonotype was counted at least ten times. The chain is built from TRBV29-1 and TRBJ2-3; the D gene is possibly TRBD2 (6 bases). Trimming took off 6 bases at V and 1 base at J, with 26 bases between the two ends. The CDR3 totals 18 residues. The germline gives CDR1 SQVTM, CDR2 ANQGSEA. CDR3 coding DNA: TGCAGCGTCCAGGCGTTGTTGAGCCTGCGGGGACGCACAGATACGCAGTATTTT. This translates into CSVQALLSLRGRTDTQYF.

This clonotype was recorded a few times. Written as DNA, the CDR3 is TGTGCCAGCAGCTTCGGGACAGGGGATTACAATGAGCAGTTCTTC. Its protein is CASSFGTGDYNEQFF. This chain connects TRBV11-2 to TRBJ2-1, with 10 bases that match TRBD1. The ends lost 3 bases at V and 4 bases at J; junction bases unmatched: 3. The germline gives CDR1 SGHAT, CDR2 FQNNGV. The CDR3 is 15 residues long.

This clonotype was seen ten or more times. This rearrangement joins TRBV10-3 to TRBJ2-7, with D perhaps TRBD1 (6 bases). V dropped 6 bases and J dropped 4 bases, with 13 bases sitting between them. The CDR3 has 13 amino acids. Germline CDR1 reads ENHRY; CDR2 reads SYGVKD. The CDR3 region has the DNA TGTGCCATCAGACAGGGCCAGAGTTACGAGCAGTACTTC. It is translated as CAIRQGQSYEQYF.

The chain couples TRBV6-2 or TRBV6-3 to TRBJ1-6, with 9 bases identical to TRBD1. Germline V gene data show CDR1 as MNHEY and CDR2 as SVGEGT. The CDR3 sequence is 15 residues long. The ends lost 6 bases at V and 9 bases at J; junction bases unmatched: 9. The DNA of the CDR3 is TGTGCCAGCAGCCTACTCACAGGGGGCGGTTCACCCCTCCACTTT. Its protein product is CASSLLTGGGSPLHF.

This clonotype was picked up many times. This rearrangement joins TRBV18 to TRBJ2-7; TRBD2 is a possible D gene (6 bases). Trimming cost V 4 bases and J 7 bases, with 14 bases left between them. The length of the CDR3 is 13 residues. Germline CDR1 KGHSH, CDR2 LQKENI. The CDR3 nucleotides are TGTGCCAGCTCACAAGGAGCCAGCGGGGAGCAGTACTTC. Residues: CASSQGASGEQYF.

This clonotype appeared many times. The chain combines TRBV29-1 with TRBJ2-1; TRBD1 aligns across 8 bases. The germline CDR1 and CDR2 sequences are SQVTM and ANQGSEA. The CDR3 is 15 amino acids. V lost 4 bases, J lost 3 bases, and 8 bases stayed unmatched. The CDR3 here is CSVAPRRGHYNEQFF. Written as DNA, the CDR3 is TGCAGCGTTGCGCCCCGCAGGGGGCACTACAATGAGCAGTTCTTC.

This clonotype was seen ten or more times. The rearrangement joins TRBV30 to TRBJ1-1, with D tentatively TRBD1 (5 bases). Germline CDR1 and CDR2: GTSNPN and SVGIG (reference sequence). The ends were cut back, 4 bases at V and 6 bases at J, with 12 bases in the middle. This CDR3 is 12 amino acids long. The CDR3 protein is CAWMQGSPEAFF. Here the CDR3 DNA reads TGTGCCTGGATGCAGGGAAGCCCTGAAGCTTTCTTT.

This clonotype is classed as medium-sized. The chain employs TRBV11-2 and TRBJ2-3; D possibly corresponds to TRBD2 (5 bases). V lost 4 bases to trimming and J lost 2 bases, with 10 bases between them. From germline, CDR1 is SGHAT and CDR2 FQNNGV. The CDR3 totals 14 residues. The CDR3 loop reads CASSSTRDTDTQYF. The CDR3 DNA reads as TGTGCCAGCAGCTCTACCCGGGACACAGATACGCAGTATTTT.

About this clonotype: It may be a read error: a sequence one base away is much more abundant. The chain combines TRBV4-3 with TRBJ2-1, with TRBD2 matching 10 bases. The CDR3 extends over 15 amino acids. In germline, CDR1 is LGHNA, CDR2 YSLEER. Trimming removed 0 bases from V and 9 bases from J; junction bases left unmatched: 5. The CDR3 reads CASSQDELAGTEQFF. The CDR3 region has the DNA TGCGCCAGCAGCCAAGATGAACTAGCGGGGACTGAGCAGTTCTTC.

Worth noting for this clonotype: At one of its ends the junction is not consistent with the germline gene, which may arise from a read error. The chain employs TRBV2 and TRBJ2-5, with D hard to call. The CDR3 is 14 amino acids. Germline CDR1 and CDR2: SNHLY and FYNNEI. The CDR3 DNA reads TGTGCCAGCACTGAAATGGCCCTCCAAGAGACCCAGTACTTC. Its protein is CASTEMALQETQYF.

Here the CDR3 reads CAPTPHRESYGYTF. The CDR3 nucleotides are TGTGCCCCGACGCCCCACAGGGAAAGCTATGGCTACACCTTC. The chain joins TRBV2 to TRBJ1-2; tentatively, D is TRBD1 (6 bases). The CDR3 runs to 14 residues. Germline assignment: CDR1 SNHLY and CDR2 FYNNEI. The V gene lost 11 bases and the J gene lost 4 bases, with 20 bases spanning the gap.

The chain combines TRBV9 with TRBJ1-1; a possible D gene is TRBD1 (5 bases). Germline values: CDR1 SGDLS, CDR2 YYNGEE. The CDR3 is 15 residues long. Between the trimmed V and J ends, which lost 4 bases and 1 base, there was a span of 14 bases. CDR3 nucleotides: TGTGCCAGCAGCCCACTATCGGGGGGGAACACTGAAGCTTTCTTT. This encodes CASSPLSGGNTEAFF.